The clone carrying this T cell receptor (beta chain) was recorded once. The CDR3 loop spans 16 amino acids. Unmatched junction bases numbered 5, after V lost 2 bases and J lost 3 bases. Germline assignment: CDR1 MNHNY and CDR2 SVGAGI (reference sequence). TCRdb passed the PCR reads through MiXCR, listing each CDR3 protein once. In the table there are about 640,000 distinct CDR3 sequences, approximately 20% of which are singletons. These data originate in a study of molecular identifiers for immune sequencing clone quantification. The genes are TRBV6-6 and TRBJ1-2; TRBD1 matches 11 bases. The sequence was collected from a human donor in good health. Some libraries in this study had Jurkat cell RNA spiked in. The sequencing sample was made of naive CD8+ T cells from blood, with Jurkat cell RNA spiked in. The subset denotes: FACS-sorted CD8+CD4-CCR7+CD45RA+ naive T cells. The CDR3 nucleotides read TGTGCCAGCAGTTACCGTACGGGACAGGGGGACTATGGCTACACCTTC. Protein: CASSYRTGQGDYGYTF.